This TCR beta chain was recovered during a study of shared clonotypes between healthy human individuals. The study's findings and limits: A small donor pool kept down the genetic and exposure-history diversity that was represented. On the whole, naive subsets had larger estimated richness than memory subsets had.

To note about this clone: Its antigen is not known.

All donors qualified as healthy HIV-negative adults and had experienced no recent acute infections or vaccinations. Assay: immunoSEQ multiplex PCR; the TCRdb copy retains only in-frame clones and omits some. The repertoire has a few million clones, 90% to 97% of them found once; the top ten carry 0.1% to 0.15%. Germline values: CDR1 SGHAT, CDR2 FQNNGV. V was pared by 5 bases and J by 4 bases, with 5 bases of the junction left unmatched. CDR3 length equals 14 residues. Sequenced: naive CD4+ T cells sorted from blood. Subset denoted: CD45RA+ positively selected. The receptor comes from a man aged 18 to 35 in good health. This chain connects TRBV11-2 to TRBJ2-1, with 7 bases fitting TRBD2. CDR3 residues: CASSRAGVYNEQFF. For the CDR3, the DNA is TGTGCCAGCAGCCGCGCGGGAGTATACAATGAGCAGTTCTTC.